Presented here are 4 T cell receptor beta chains from one specimen sequenced in a study of T and B cells in COVID-19 patients. Blood genomic DNA input for TRB amplification was 250-500 ng. Multiplex PCR with BIOMED2 TRB-A/B primer pools amplified TRB rearrangements. A single record per CDR3 protein comes from TCRdb applying MiXCR to the multiplex PCR reads. The sample lists around 25,000 distinct CDR3 sequences; approximately 32% were seen once. The material sequenced was blood. Receptor source: a human donor who had recovered from COVID-19.

This clonotype was observed a handful of times. The chain couples TRBV5-5 to TRBJ2-7, with 13 nucleotides matching TRBD2. V trimming: 6 bases; J trimming: 4 bases; junction bases outside the gene matches: 7. CDR3 length: 15 residues. Germline V CDR1 and CDR2: SGHKS, YYEKEE (reference sequence). The CDR3 loop reads CASTPGLAGQYEQYF. DNA for the CDR3: TGTGCCAGCACTCCGGGACTAGCGGGACAATACGAGCAGTACTTC.

The rearrangement uses TRBV4-3 and TRBJ1-4, with 8 bases that match TRBD1. This CDR3 is built from 16 residues. The V and J ends lost 3 bases and 11 bases, in that order; junction bases with no gene match: 14. Germline values: CDR1 LGHNA, CDR2 YSLEER. The CDR3 bases are TGCGCCAGCAGCCACGACCCCGGACAGGGATCGCGGAAACTGTTTTTT. Its translation: CASSHDPGQGSRKLFF.

Remarks on this clonotype: One junction end disagrees with the germline gene, perhaps due to a read error. The genes are TRBV12-3 or TRBV12-4 and TRBJ2-2, with TRBD2 matching over 9 bases. This CDR3 is 15 amino acids long. The CDR3 DNA reads TGTGCCTGCAGTCCCGGACTAGCGAGCACCGGGGAGCTGTTTTTT. Translating gives CACSPGLASTGELFF.

The chain uses TRBV6-6 and TRBJ1-4, with D unresolved. Trimming shortened V by 6 bases and J by 7 bases, and 15 bases separated the two germline ends. From germline, CDR1 is MNHNY and CDR2 SVGAGI (reference sequence). The length of the CDR3 is 14 residues. Written as DNA, the CDR3 is TGTGCCAGCAGACCTACATGGAATAGTGAAAAACTGTTTTTT. Translating it yields CASRPTWNSEKLFF.